This T cell receptor beta chain comes out of a study of T cell repertoires in cytomegalovirus infection (dated by TCRdb to between 2018 and 2021). Notes on the research overall: The HLA type of each donor mattered for the analysis, because public TCR beta signatures pointed to carriage of CMV infection along with the matching HLA type.

Instrument on record: Illumina HiSeq 1500. TCRdb trimmed public reads at Q25 via fastp, called clones via MiXCR and kept in-frame beta chains. Rows with a matching CDR3 protein are joined into one entry that keeps the most common DNA and genes. The sample records some 180,000 distinct CDR3 sequences, about 18% of which are singletons. Of the sample, 25% is held by the ten largest clones. Sequences SEHNR (CDR1) and FQNEAQ (CDR2) are obtained from the germline V gene (reference sequence). V loses 3 bases of germline sequence and J loses 5 bases, and the interval between the two ends is 10 bases. Counted from cysteine to phenylalanine, this CDR3 has 13 amino acids. CDR3 DNA only is kept here, 39 bases in frame from base 1. Regarding this clonotype: Its antigen is currently not known. No clone much larger than this one lies a single base away; base qualities are absent.

Summary of the overall study and its limitations: In both this cohort and an independent roughly 350-donor cohort, the cumulative frequency of public TCR beta family members distinguished carriers of CMV infection plus the relevant HLA type. In the ex vivo response, HLA-C-restricted CMV-specific TCR beta clonotypes were dominant, and in two of eight donors the single most frequent clonotype came from this HLA-C-restricted group.

The clonotype originates from a human donor in good health (CMV status not recorded). Some clones in this sample may be carry-over from other donors' samples. Material: CD8+ T cells from PBMCs. This chain joins TRBV7-9 to TRBJ1-1; there is no confident call for the D gene. The CDR3 corresponds to CASSFVPDTEAFF. At the DNA level, the sequence is TGTGCCAGCAGCTTTGTACCGGATACTGAAGCTTTCTTT.